These 18 T cell receptor beta chains originate from one sample sequenced in a study of post-analysis software for immune sequencing data. No cognate antigen is known for these TCRs. Presence of unique molecular identifiers characterized the TCR beta cDNA libraries. A single record per CDR3 protein comes from TCRdb applying MiXCR to the PCR reads. The sample shows a few hundred thousand distinct CDR3 sequences, 35% to 45% of them seen only once. Findings of the study overall: There were a few TRBV segments more frequent in patients than controls, and TRBV5-6, TRBV5-1 and TRBV20-1 were among them.

Sequences were obtained from blood. These receptors all come from a girl aged 2 to 9 with multiple sclerosis.

The V gene is TRBV3-1, the J gene TRBJ2-5, with D possibly TRBD2 on 5 matching bases. Germline CDR1 and CDR2: LGHDT and YNNKEL (reference sequence). The CDR3 sequence is 14 residues long. The V end lost 0 bases, the J end lost 9 bases, and 14 bases lay between the germline ends. The CDR3 DNA follows: TGTGCCAGCAGCCAAGATCCCTCTTCGGAGGCCCAGTACTTC. Translation: CASSQDPSSEAQYF.

CDR3 protein: CASRPTGQSTDTQYF. The CDR3 coding sequence is TGTGCCAGCAGACCCACGGGACAAAGCACAGATACGCAGTATTTT. The chain links TRBV12-3 or TRBV12-4 to TRBJ2-3, with D possibly matching TRBD1 (6 bases). This CDR3 is built from 15 residues. Between the trimmed V and J ends, which lost 6 bases and 0 bases, there was a span of 13 bases.

This chain connects TRBV5-4 to TRBJ2-5, with 7 bases fitting TRBD1. The end of the DNA aligns better with TRBJ2-7, so the J call may be wrong. This CDR3 has 14 amino acids. Germline CDR1 and CDR2: SGHNT and YYREEE (reference sequence). CDR3 sequence: CASSPGQKSYEQYF. The CDR3 DNA reads TGTGCCAGCAGCCCGGGACAGAAAAGCTACGAGCAGTACTTC.

Only a few counts were recorded for this clonotype. The rearrangement joins TRBV5-8 to TRBJ1-2; the D gene is possibly TRBD1 (6 bases). This CDR3 has 12 amino acids. CDR1 is SGHTS and CDR2 is YDEGEE in the germline V gene. Trimming left V 1 base short and J 8 bases short, with 9 bases between. CDR3 amino acids: CASSLRGDGYTF. In nucleotides, the CDR3 is TGTGCCAGCAGCTTGAGGGGGGACGGCTACACCTTC.

The chain joins TRBV5-1 to TRBJ2-7, with 8 bases fitting TRBD2. Per germline, CDR1 SGHRS and CDR2 YFSETQ. The CDR3 is made up of 15 amino acids. Trimming cost V 7 bases and J 3 bases; bases outside gene matches: 12. The CDR3 spells CASEAGGGPLYEQYF. The CDR3 coding sequence is TGCGCCAGCGAGGCGGGGGGTGGGCCCCTCTACGAGCAGTACTTC.

This clonotype was found a few times. The CDR3 loop reads CASSLGQGAVVTDTQYF. The CDR3 DNA is TGCGCCAGCAGCTTGGGACAGGGGGCGGTAGTCACAGATACGCAGTATTTT. The chain carries TRBV5-1 and TRBJ2-3, with 10 positions matching TRBD1. V lost 0 bases, J lost 2 bases, and 6 bases stayed unmatched. CDR1 and CDR2 (germline): SGHRS, YFSETQ. CDR3 size: 17 residues.

This chain joins TRBV20-1 and TRBJ1-2; D uncertain. The CDR3 has 14 residues. Trimming removed 1 base from V and 1 base from J, with 10 bases in between. Germline V gene data show CDR1 as DFQATT and CDR2 as SNEGSKA (reference sequence). CDR3 loop: CSARAGGINYGYTF. The CDR3 DNA sequence: TGCAGTGCTAGAGCGGGCGGCATTAACTATGGCTACACCTTC.

In regard to this clonotype: The conserved phenylalanine or tryptophan normally closing the CDR3 is absent here, so this likely arose from a read error. The rearrangement links TRBV20-1 to TRBJ2-5, with D perhaps matching TRBD1 (5 bases). The J call may be mistaken, given a closer DNA end match to TRBJ2-7. This CDR3 contains 14 residues. CDR1 and CDR2 from the germline V gene are DFQATT and SNEGSKA (reference sequence). This CDR3 is CSASHQGPPYEQYL. The CDR3 DNA reads as TGCAGTGCTAGTCACCAGGGCCCTCCCTACGAGCAGTACCTC.

The V call is TRBV20-1, the J call TRBJ1-4; D is uncertain. The CDR3 runs 14 residues. The ends were cut back, 4 bases at V and 10 bases at J, with 19 bases in the middle. Germline V CDR1 and CDR2: DFQATT, SNEGSKA (reference sequence). The CDR3 loop reads CSAIGSCVVVKLFF. The CDR3 DNA is TGCAGTGCTATCGGCAGCTGCGTGGTCGTAAAACTGTTTTTT.

The chain joins TRBV7-3 to TRBJ1-4; 8 bases are shared with TRBD1. After removal of 5 bases from V and 3 bases from J, the junction contained 5 bases not matched to a gene. Per germline, CDR1 SGHTA and CDR2 FQGTGA. The CDR3 runs 15 residues. The DNA of the CDR3 is TGTGCCAGCAGCGCATCGGGACAGGCTAATGAAAAACTGTTTTTT. It yields the protein CASSASGQANEKLFF.

This clonotype was recorded a few times. V gene TRBV15 combines with J gene TRBJ1-2; D unresolved. V was trimmed by 2 bases and J by 7 bases, leaving 17 bases between them. The CDR3 runs 15 residues. Germline values: CDR1 LNHNV, CDR2 YYDKDF (reference sequence). As DNA, the CDR3 is TGTGCCACCAGCAGAAGACCGTCCCCCGGATTTGGCTACACCTTC. It codes for CATSRRPSPGFGYTF.

This clonotype was counted between two and nine times. The J gene is TRBJ2-7, the V gene TRBV12-3 or TRBV12-4, with D perhaps matching TRBD1 (6 bases). The V end was cut by 2 bases, the J end by 4 bases, with 15 bases between. This CDR3 is 15 amino acids long. DNA of the CDR3: TGTGCCAGCAGTTTATGGGCCAGGGACACATACGAGCAGTACTTC. Translated, it gives CASSLWARDTYEQYF.

The chain recombines TRBV7-9 with TRBJ2-7, with a possible D match to TRBD1 (5 bases). V was clipped by 2 bases and J by 5 bases, with 16 bases between them. The CDR3 covers 15 residues. Germline lookup yields CDR1 SEHNR and CDR2 FQNEAQ (reference sequence). CDR3 in DNA: TGTGCCAGCAGCTTAATTTGGCAGGGTTCCAACGAGCAGTACTTC. Translating gives CASSLIWQGSNEQYF.

This sequence joins TRBV5-1 and TRBJ2-4; D is undetermined. There are 13 residues in the CDR3. Germline V gene lookup returns CDR1 SGHRS and CDR2 YFSETQ. V was shortened by 8 bases and J by 0 bases, with 9 bases between the two germline ends. The CDR3 loop is CASQTLAKNIQYF. The CDR3 bases are TGCGCCAGTCAGACGCTAGCCAAAAACATTCAGTACTTC.

The gene calls are TRBV7-9 and TRBJ2-1, with D possibly TRBD2 on 6 matching bases. Per the germline V gene, CDR1 is SEHNR and CDR2 is FQNEAQ (reference sequence). The CDR3 sequence is 14 residues long. V lost 1 base and J lost 4, with 8 bases in between. The CDR3 sequence is CASSLVSGYNEQFF. The CDR3 DNA reads TGTGCCAGCAGCTTAGTTAGCGGATACAATGAGCAGTTCTTC.

The rearrangement uses TRBV20-1 and TRBJ2-7; maybe TRBD2 (6 bases). This CDR3 has 13 amino acids. V lost 3 bases to trimming and J lost 0 bases, with 9 bases between them. Germline-derived CDR1 and CDR2 are DFQATT and SNEGSKA (reference sequence). DNA for the CDR3: TGCAGTGCTAGGGGGCGGGACTCCTACGAGCAGTACTTC. Translation: CSARGRDSYEQYF.

In its sample, this clonotype was seen a few times. This chain joins TRBV12-5 and TRBJ2-4, with a weak D call TRBD2 (6 bases). Trimming cost V 5 bases and J 13 bases, with 18 bases left between them. The length of the CDR3 is 13 residues. The germline CDR1 and CDR2 sequences are LGHNT and FRNRAP. This CDR3 reads CASGPRDRREQYF. The CDR3 coding sequence is TGTGCTAGTGGTCCAAGGGACCGGAGGGAGCAGTACTTC.

The sample holds a few counts of this clonotype. This chain links TRBV29-1 with TRBJ2-5; D is perhaps TRBD1 or TRBD2 (5 bases each). Trimming left V 3 bases short and J 5 bases short, with 13 bases between. Germline-derived CDR1 and CDR2 are SQVTM and ANQGSEA. The CDR3 runs to 13 residues. The CDR3 loop is CSVDEGTRETQYF. DNA for the CDR3: TGCAGCGTTGACGAAGGGACCCGCGAGACCCAGTACTTC.